This is a list of T cell receptor beta chains from one sample in a study of cytomegalovirus exposure and HLA in healthy donors. Profiled with immunoSEQ multiplex PCR; TCRdb holds only in-frame clones, not every one. The table has about 190,000 clones, almost 75% seen once. The source material was PBMCs. All receptors come from a woman in her 30s in good health and CMV-seropositive. CDR3s include the opening cysteine and the closing phenylalanine or tryptophan. The order of the fields is V gene, D gene, J gene, clone size, CDR3 protein, CDR3 DNA. A D gene is named only where the DNA matches it firmly. Size values are once, few and many counts, or a class for expanded clones, and some rows have none.

V gene: TRBV5-1; D gene: -; J gene: TRBJ1-4; clone size: -; CDR3 protein: CASSRGGAINEKLFF; CDR3 DNA: TGCGCCAGCAGCCGCGGGGGTGCAATTAATGAAAAACTGTTTTTT
V gene: TRBV9; D gene: TRBD2; J gene: TRBJ2-1; clone size: -; CDR3 protein: CASSPGLAGKGYNEQFF; CDR3 DNA: TGTGCCAGCAGCCCGGGACTAGCGGGAAAGGGCTACAATGAGCAGTTCTTC
V gene: TRBV13; D gene: TRBD1; J gene: TRBJ2-3; clone size: -; CDR3 protein: CASTSGQGGTDTQYF; CDR3 DNA: TGTGCCAGCACCTCGGGGCAGGGGGGCACAGATACGCAGTATTTT
V gene: TRBV2; D gene: -; J gene: TRBJ1-6; clone size: -; CDR3 protein: CASRVGRESPLHF; CDR3 DNA: TGTGCCAGCAGAGTAGGGAGAGAATCACCCCTCCACTTT
V gene: TRBV7-9; D gene: -; J gene: TRBJ2-7; clone size: -; CDR3 protein: CASSSDYEQYF; CDR3 DNA: TGTGCCAGCAGTTCAGACTACGAGCAGTACTTC
V gene: TRBV19; D gene: TRBD2; J gene: TRBJ2-1; clone size: -; CDR3 protein: CASSSLTAGFSYNEQFF; CDR3 DNA: TGTGCCAGTAGTTCCCTTACAGCGGGATTCTCCTACAATGAGCAGTTCTTC
V gene: TRBV5-1; D gene: TRBD1; J gene: TRBJ2-3; clone size: -; CDR3 protein: CATGEGASTQYF; CDR3 DNA: TGCGCCACCGGCGAGGGGGCTAGTACGCAGTATTTT
V gene: TRBV5-4; D gene: TRBD2; J gene: TRBJ2-5; clone size: -; CDR3 protein: CASSRVSGSGMETQYF; CDR3 DNA: TGTGCCAGCAGCCGTGTAAGCGGGAGTGGGATGGAGACCCAGTACTTC
V gene: TRBV28; D gene: -; J gene: TRBJ1-1; clone size: -; CDR3 protein: CASSLQGSWTEAFF; CDR3 DNA: TGTGCCAGCAGTTTACAGGGGAGTTGGACTGAAGCTTTCTTT
V gene: TRBV28; D gene: -; J gene: TRBJ2-7; clone size: -; CDR3 protein: CASSLSGSGKLGEQYF; CDR3 DNA: TGTGCCAGCAGTTTATCGGGGTCGGGGAAGCTTGGCGAGCAGTACTTC
V gene: TRBV5-1; D gene: -; J gene: TRBJ2-5; clone size: -; CDR3 protein: CASSLVPGHEETQYF; CDR3 DNA: TGCGCCAGCAGCCTTGTCCCGGGACATGAAGAGACCCAGTACTTC
V gene: TRBV5-1; D gene: -; J gene: TRBJ2-7; clone size: -; CDR3 protein: CASSLAQGSYEQYF; CDR3 DNA: TGCGCCAGCAGCTTGGCCCAGGGTTCCTACGAGCAGTACTTC
V gene: TRBV2; D gene: -; J gene: TRBJ1-1; clone size: -; CDR3 protein: CASSTGTSLSEAFF; CDR3 DNA: TGTGCCAGCAGCACCGGGACTAGCCTTTCTGAAGCTTTCTTT
V gene: TRBV14; D gene: -; J gene: TRBJ2-1; clone size: once; CDR3 protein: CASSQFSGEQFF; CDR3 DNA: TGTGCCAGCAGCCAATTCTCCGGTGAGCAGTTCTTC
V gene: TRBV2; D gene: -; J gene: TRBJ2-1; clone size: -; CDR3 protein: CASSEARLRDYNEQFF; CDR3 DNA: TGTGCCAGCAGTGAAGCGCGCCTGCGGGACTACAATGAGCAGTTCTTC
V gene: TRBV9; D gene: -; J gene: TRBJ1-1; clone size: -; CDR3 protein: CASSPGGLDTEAFF; CDR3 DNA: TGTGCCAGCAGCCCCGGCGGGTTGGACACTGAAGCTTTCTTT
V gene: TRBV5-1; D gene: -; J gene: TRBJ2-1; clone size: -; CDR3 protein: CASSFAGGSYNEQFF; CDR3 DNA: TGCGCCAGCAGCTTCGCGGGTGGCTCCTACAATGAGCAGTTCTTC
V gene: TRBV27; D gene: TRBD2; J gene: TRBJ2-1; clone size: -; CDR3 protein: CASTPGTTNEQFF; CDR3 DNA: TGTGCCAGCACCCCCGGGACTACCAATGAGCAGTTCTTC
V gene: TRBV9; D gene: -; J gene: TRBJ2-2; clone size: -; CDR3 protein: CASSFPPLEPTGELFF; CDR3 DNA: TGTGCCAGCTCCTTCCCTCCCCTCGAGCCTACCGGGGAGCTGTTTTTT
V gene: TRBV28; D gene: TRBD2; J gene: TRBJ2-7; clone size: once; CDR3 protein: CASSPRLAGMYEQYF; CDR3 DNA: TGTGCCAGCAGTCCTCGACTAGCGGGAATGTACGAGCAGTACTTC
V gene: TRBV5-1; D gene: -; J gene: TRBJ2-1; clone size: -; CDR3 protein: CASTRGGVNEQFF; CDR3 DNA: TGCGCCAGCACCAGAGGCGGGGTCAATGAGCAGTTCTTC
V gene: TRBV10-1; D gene: -; J gene: TRBJ2-3; clone size: -; CDR3 protein: CATGGQKSTDTQYF; CDR3 DNA: TGCGCCACAGGTGGGCAAAAGAGCACAGATACGCAGTATTTT
V gene: TRBV27; D gene: -; J gene: TRBJ2-6; clone size: -; CDR3 protein: CASSSVVGRSGANVLTF; CDR3 DNA: TGTGCCAGCAGTTCGGTCGTTGGGCGCTCTGGGGCCAACGTCCTGACTTTC
V gene: TRBV27; D gene: -; J gene: TRBJ2-5; clone size: -; CDR3 protein: CASSSSTGGIQETQYF; CDR3 DNA: -
V gene: TRBV11-3; D gene: -; J gene: TRBJ1-1; clone size: -; CDR3 protein: CASSLSGNTEAFF; CDR3 DNA: TGTGCCAGCAGCTTATCCGGGAACACTGAAGCTTTCTTT
V gene: TRBV9; D gene: -; J gene: TRBJ2-7; clone size: -; CDR3 protein: CASSPGGGSTREQYF; CDR3 DNA: TGTGCCAGCAGCCCCGGGGGTGGGTCAACTAGAGAGCAGTACTTC
V gene: TRBV19; D gene: -; J gene: TRBJ2-7; clone size: -; CDR3 protein: CASSLTGLGEQYF; CDR3 DNA: TGTGCCAGTAGTTTAACAGGGCTGGGGGAGCAGTACTTC
V gene: TRBV27; D gene: -; J gene: TRBJ2-6; clone size: -; CDR3 protein: CASSSLGTGANVLTF; CDR3 DNA: TGTGCCAGCAGTAGCCTGGGCACTGGGGCCAACGTCCTGACTTTC
V gene: TRBV4-1; D gene: TRBD1; J gene: TRBJ2-7; clone size: -; CDR3 protein: CASSQNRDRGREQYF; CDR3 DNA: TGCGCCAGCAGCCAGAACCGGGACAGGGGGCGCGAGCAGTACTTC
V gene: TRBV5-8; D gene: TRBD1; J gene: TRBJ1-3; clone size: few; CDR3 protein: CASRPDRAKGNTIYF; CDR3 DNA: TGTGCCAGCAGACCGGACAGGGCGAAAGGAAACACCATATATTTT
V gene: TRBV7-9; D gene: -; J gene: TRBJ2-7; clone size: few; CDR3 protein: CASSLEQGYEQYF; CDR3 DNA: TGTGCTAGCAGCTTAGAGCAGGGCTACGAGCAGTACTTC
V gene: TRBV27; D gene: -; J gene: TRBJ1-1; clone size: few; CDR3 protein: CASSFSYATGNTEAFF; CDR3 DNA: TGTGCCAGCAGTTTTTCTTACGCTACAGGGAACACTGAAGCTTTCTTT
V gene: TRBV5-4; D gene: TRBD1; J gene: TRBJ1-1; clone size: -; CDR3 protein: CASSLGLGTANTEAFF; CDR3 DNA: TGTGCCAGCAGCTTGGGGCTAGGGACAGCGAACACTGAAGCTTTCTTT
V gene: TRBV4-1; D gene: TRBD2; J gene: TRBJ2-7; clone size: few; CDR3 protein: CASSHFAGTSGNQVYF; CDR3 DNA: TGCGCCAGCAGCCATTTCGCCGGGACTAGCGGGAATCAAGTGTACTTC
V gene: TRBV5-1; D gene: TRBD1; J gene: TRBJ2-7; clone size: -; CDR3 protein: CASSDPDRSYEQYF; CDR3 DNA: TGCGCCAGCAGCGACCCGGACAGGTCCTACGAGCAGTACTTC
V gene: TRBV5-1; D gene: -; J gene: TRBJ1-2; clone size: -; CDR3 protein: CASSPEGVQGTNYGYTF; CDR3 DNA: TGCGCCAGCAGCCCCGAAGGAGTCCAGGGGACTAACTATGGCTACACCTTC
V gene: TRBV7-9; D gene: -; J gene: TRBJ1-1; clone size: -; CDR3 protein: CSSSLARPEAFF; CDR3 DNA: TGTTCCAGCAGCTTAGCGCGCCCTGAAGCTTTCTTT
V gene: TRBV2; D gene: -; J gene: TRBJ2-6; clone size: -; CDR3 protein: CASSEGNSGANVLTF; CDR3 DNA: TGTGCCAGCAGTGAAGGTAACTCTGGGGCCAACGTCCTGACTTTC
V gene: TRBV5-1; D gene: -; J gene: TRBJ1-1; clone size: -; CDR3 protein: CASSVPETLRESEAFF; CDR3 DNA: TGCGCCAGCAGCGTCCCCGAAACTTTAAGGGAGTCTGAAGCTTTCTTT
V gene: TRBV19; D gene: -; J gene: TRBJ2-7; clone size: -; CDR3 protein: CASSLTVTREQYF; CDR3 DNA: TGTGCCAGTAGTTTAACAGTAACCAGGGAGCAGTACTTC
V gene: TRBV12-1; D gene: -; J gene: TRBJ1-1; clone size: -; CDR3 protein: CASSFVEDRGAEAFF; CDR3 DNA: TGTGCCAGCAGCTTTGTAGAGGACAGAGGAGCTGAAGCTTTCTTT
V gene: TRBV28; D gene: TRBD1; J gene: TRBJ1-5; clone size: -; CDR3 protein: CASSTWDRNSNQPQHF; CDR3 DNA: TGTGCCAGCAGTACCTGGGACAGAAATAGCAATCAGCCCCAGCATTTT
V gene: TRBV14; D gene: -; J gene: TRBJ1-1; clone size: few; CDR3 protein: CASSPLGGVGGTEAFF; CDR3 DNA: TGTGCCAGCAGCCCTTTAGGGGGGGTTGGTGGCACTGAAGCTTTCTTT
V gene: TRBV6-6; D gene: TRBD1; J gene: TRBJ1-1; clone size: -; CDR3 protein: CASRGDSPNTEAFF; CDR3 DNA: TGTGCCAGCAGAGGGGACAGTCCAAACACTGAAGCTTTCTTT
V gene: TRBV18; D gene: TRBD1; J gene: TRBJ1-2; clone size: -; CDR3 protein: CASSGQDYGYTF; CDR3 DNA: TGTGCCAGCTCAGGACAGGACTATGGCTACACCTTC
V gene: TRBV28; D gene: -; J gene: TRBJ1-5; clone size: -; CDR3 protein: CASSPWEGGQPQHF; CDR3 DNA: TGTGCCAGCAGTCCCTGGGAGGGGGGTCAGCCCCAGCATTTT
V gene: TRBV6-1; D gene: -; J gene: TRBJ2-1; clone size: -; CDR3 protein: CASSGQGSSYNEQFF; CDR3 DNA: TGTGCCAGCAGTGGCCAGGGTAGCTCCTACAATGAGCAGTTCTTC
V gene: TRBV5-4; D gene: TRBD2; J gene: TRBJ2-3; clone size: -; CDR3 protein: CASSGLAGGTDTQYF; CDR3 DNA: TGTGCCAGCAGCGGACTAGCGGGAGGAACAGATACGCAGTATTTT
V gene: TRBV2; D gene: TRBD2; J gene: TRBJ2-1; clone size: -; CDR3 protein: CASVGLLNNEQFF; CDR3 DNA: TGTGCCAGCGTGGGACTACTAAACAATGAGCAGTTCTTC
V gene: TRBV14; D gene: TRBD2; J gene: TRBJ2-7; clone size: -; CDR3 protein: CASSLAGEVRSYEQYF; CDR3 DNA: TGTGCCAGCAGCCTAGCGGGAGAGGTGAGGTCCTACGAGCAGTACTTC
V gene: TRBV10-3; D gene: -; J gene: TRBJ2-1; clone size: -; CDR3 protein: CAIGELALNEQFF; CDR3 DNA: TGTGCCATCGGCGAGCTAGCGCTAAATGAGCAGTTCTTC
V gene: TRBV27; D gene: TRBD2; J gene: TRBJ2-7; clone size: -; CDR3 protein: CASSPLGTSGRCGQYF; CDR3 DNA: TGTGCCAGCAGTCCTCTCGGGACTAGCGGGAGGTGTGGGCAGTACTTC
V gene: TRBV7-9; D gene: TRBD1; J gene: TRBJ1-1; clone size: -; CDR3 protein: CSSSLASRAGQGAEAFF; CDR3 DNA: TGTTCCAGCAGCTTAGCGTCTCGGGCGGGGCAGGGGGCTGAAGCTTTCTTT
V gene: TRBV27; D gene: TRBD2; J gene: TRBJ2-1; clone size: -; CDR3 protein: CASGLAGEKDEQFF; CDR3 DNA: TGTGCCAGCGGGCTAGCGGGAGAAAAGGATGAGCAGTTCTTC
V gene: TRBV7-8; D gene: -; J gene: TRBJ2-4; clone size: -; CDR3 protein: CASSLGQGSLAKNIQYF; CDR3 DNA: TGTGCCAGCAGCTTAGGCCAGGGTTCTTTAGCCAAAAACATTCAGTACTTC
V gene: TRBV28; D gene: TRBD2; J gene: TRBJ2-7; clone size: -; CDR3 protein: CASSLGGASGLTYEQYF; CDR3 DNA: TGTGCCAGCAGTTTGGGGGGGGCTAGCGGGTTGACCTACGAGCAGTACTTC
V gene: TRBV5-1; D gene: TRBD1; J gene: TRBJ1-2; clone size: -; CDR3 protein: CASTRIPGQTDGYTF; CDR3 DNA: TGCGCCAGCACCCGAATACCGGGACAGACAGATGGCTACACCTTC
V gene: TRBV28; D gene: TRBD1; J gene: TRBJ1-1; clone size: -; CDR3 protein: CASNLGGTGNTEAFF; CDR3 DNA: TGTGCCAGCAACCTAGGGGGGACAGGGAACACTGAAGCTTTCTTT
V gene: TRBV19; D gene: TRBD2; J gene: TRBJ2-1; clone size: -; CDR3 protein: CASSSLAGGGNEQFF; CDR3 DNA: TGTGCCAGTAGTTCACTAGCGGGAGGGGGGAATGAGCAGTTCTTC